The following is a T cell receptor (beta chain) sequence with its context. Data came from immunoSEQ multiplex PCR; TCRdb stores just in-frame clones and leaves some out. The data hold 85,000 to 90,000 clones, with around 90% observed a single time. As to time point: pretreatment peripheral blood. The sample is drawn from a study of PD-L1 blockade in urothelial cancer. As for the study in general: At 3 weeks (second dose) and 6 weeks after starting treatment, blood was analyzed.

The ends lost 0 bases at V and 3 bases at J; junction bases unmatched: 5. This CDR3 region has 15 residues. From germline, CDR1 is SGHTS and CDR2 YDEGEE. This TCR was sampled from a woman of 80 years or more with urothelial cancer. Sequenced material: PBMCs, taken around atezolizumab (anti-PD-L1) treatment. The chain links TRBV5-8 to TRBJ1-1; 7 positions match TRBD1. The CDR3 DNA follows: TGTGCCAGCAGCTTGGAGGGGGCGCCGGACACTGAAGCTTTCTTT. Protein product: CASSLEGAPDTEAFF.